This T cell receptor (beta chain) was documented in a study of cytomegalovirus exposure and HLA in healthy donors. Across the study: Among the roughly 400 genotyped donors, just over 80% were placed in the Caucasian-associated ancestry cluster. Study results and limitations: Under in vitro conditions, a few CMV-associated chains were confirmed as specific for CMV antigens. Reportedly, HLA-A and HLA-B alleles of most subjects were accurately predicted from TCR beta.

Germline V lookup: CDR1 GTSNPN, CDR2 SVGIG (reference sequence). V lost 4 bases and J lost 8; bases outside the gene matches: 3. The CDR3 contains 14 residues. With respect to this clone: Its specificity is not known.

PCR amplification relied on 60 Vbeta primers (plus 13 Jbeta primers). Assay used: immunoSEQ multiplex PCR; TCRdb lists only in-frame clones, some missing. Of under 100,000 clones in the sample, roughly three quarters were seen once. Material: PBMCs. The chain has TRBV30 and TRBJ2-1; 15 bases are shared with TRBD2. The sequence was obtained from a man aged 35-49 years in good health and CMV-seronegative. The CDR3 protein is CAWKGLAGGHEQFF. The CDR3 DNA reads TGTGCCTGGAAGGGACTAGCGGGGGGTCATGAGCAGTTCTTC.